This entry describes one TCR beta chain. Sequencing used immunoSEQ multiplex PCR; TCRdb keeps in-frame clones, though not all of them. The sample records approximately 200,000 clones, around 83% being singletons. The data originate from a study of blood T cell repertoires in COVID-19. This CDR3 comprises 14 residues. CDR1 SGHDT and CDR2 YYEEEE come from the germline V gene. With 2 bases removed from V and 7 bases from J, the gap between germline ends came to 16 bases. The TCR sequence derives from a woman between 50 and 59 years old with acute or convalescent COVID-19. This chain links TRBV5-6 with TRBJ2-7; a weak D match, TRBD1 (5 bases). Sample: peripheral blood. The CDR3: CASSLIGPYREQYF. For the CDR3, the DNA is TGTGCCAGCAGCTTAATCGGACCTTACAGGGAGCAGTACTTC.